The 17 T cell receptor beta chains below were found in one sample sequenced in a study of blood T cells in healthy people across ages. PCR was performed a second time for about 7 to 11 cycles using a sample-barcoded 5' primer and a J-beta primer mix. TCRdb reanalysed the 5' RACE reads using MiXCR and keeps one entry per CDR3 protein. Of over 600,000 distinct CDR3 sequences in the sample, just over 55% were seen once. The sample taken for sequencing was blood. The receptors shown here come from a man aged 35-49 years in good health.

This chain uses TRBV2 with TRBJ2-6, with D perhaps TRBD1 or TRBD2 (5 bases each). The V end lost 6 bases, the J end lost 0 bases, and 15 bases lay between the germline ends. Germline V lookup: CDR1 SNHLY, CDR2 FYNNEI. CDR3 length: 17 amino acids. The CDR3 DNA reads TGTGCCAGCAGAGGGACGCAGTGGAGCTCTGGGGCCAACGTCCTGACTTTC. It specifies CASRGTQWSSGANVLTF.

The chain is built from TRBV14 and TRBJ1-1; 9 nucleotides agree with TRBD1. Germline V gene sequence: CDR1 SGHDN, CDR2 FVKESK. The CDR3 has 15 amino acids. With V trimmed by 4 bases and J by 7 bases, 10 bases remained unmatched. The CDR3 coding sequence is TGTGCCAGCAGCCCTCCGGGACAGGGCCTCTATGAAGCTTTCTTT. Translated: CASSPPGQGLYEAFF.

Here the CDR3 reads CSAEPGTPTWTEAFF. The DNA for the CDR3 is TGCAGTGCTGAACCCGGGACACCAACGTGGACTGAAGCTTTCTTT. This chain links TRBV20-1 with TRBJ1-1, with D maybe TRBD1 (6 bases). The V end lost 5 bases, the J end lost 5 bases, and 21 bases lay between the germline ends. The CDR3 length is 15 residues. CDR1 is DFQATT, CDR2 SNEGSKA, per germline (reference sequence).

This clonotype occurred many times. The CDR3 DNA follows: TGCAGTGCTAGACCGGCAGCAGAGACCCAGTACTTC. The encoded protein is CSARPAAETQYF. The V gene is TRBV20-1, the J gene TRBJ2-5; D is unresolved. CDR1 is DFQATT, CDR2 SNEGSKA, per germline (reference sequence). CDR3 size: 12 residues. V gave up 2 bases and J gave up 4 bases, with 8 bases separating them.

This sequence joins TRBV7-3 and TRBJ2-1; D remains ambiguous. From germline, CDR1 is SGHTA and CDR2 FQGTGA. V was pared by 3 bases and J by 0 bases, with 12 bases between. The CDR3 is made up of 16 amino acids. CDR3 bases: TGTGCCAGCAGCTTTGGTCCATTGGGCTCCTACAATGAGCAGTTCTTC. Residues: CASSFGPLGSYNEQFF.

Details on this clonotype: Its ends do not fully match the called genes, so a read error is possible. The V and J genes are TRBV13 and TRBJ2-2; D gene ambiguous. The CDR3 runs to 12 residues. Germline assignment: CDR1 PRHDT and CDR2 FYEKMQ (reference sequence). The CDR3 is CPSSLRTGELFF. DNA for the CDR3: TGTCCCAGCAGCTTACGTACCGGGGAGCTGTTTTTT.

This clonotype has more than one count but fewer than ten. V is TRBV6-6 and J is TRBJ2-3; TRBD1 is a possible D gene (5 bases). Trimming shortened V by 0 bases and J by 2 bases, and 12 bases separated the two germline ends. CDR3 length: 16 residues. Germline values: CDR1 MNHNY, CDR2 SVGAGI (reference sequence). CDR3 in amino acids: CASSYSSTENTDTQYF. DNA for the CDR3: TGTGCCAGCAGTTACTCCTCGACAGAGAACACAGATACGCAGTATTTT.

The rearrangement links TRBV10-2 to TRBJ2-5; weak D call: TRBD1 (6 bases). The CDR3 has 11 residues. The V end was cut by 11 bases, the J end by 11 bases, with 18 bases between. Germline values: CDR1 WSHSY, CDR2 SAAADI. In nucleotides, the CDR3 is TGCGCCGGGACACAAGGTGGAGAGCAGTACTTC. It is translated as CAGTQGGEQYF.

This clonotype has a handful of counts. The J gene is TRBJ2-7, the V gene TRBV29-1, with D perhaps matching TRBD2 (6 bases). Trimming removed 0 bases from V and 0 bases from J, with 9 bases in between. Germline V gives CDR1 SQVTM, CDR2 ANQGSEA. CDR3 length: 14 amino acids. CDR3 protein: CSVEETGGSYEQYF. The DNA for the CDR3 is TGCAGCGTTGAAGAAACCGGGGGCTCCTACGAGCAGTACTTC.

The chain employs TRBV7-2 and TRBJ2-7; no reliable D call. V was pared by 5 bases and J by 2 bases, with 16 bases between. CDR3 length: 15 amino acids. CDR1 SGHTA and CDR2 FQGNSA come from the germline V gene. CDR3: CASSQEALSPYEQYF. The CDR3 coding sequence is TGTGCCAGCAGCCAAGAGGCTCTATCCCCCTACGAGCAGTACTTC. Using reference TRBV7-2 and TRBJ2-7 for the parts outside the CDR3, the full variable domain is GAGVSQSPSNKVTEKGKDVELRCDPISGHTALYWYRQSLGQGLEFLIYFQGNSAPDKSGLPSDRFSAERTGGSVSTLTIQRTQQEDSAVYLCASSQEALSPYEQYFGPGTRLTVT.

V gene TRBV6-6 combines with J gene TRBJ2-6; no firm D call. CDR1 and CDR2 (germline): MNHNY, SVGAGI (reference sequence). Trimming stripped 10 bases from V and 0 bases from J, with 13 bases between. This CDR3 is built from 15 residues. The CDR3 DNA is TGTGCCACCCTAGAGGCCTTCTCTGGGGCCAACGTCCTGACTTTC. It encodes CATLEAFSGANVLTF.

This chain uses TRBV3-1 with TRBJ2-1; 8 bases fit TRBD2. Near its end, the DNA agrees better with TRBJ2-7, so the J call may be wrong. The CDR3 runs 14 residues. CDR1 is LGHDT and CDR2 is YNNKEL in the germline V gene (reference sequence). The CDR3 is CASSHLAGPQGQYF. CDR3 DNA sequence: TGTGCCAGCAGCCATCTAGCGGGCCCACAGGGGCAGTACTTC.

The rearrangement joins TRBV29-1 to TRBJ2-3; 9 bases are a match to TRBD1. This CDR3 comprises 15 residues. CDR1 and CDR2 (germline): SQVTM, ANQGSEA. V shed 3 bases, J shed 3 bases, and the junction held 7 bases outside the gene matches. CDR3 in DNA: TGCAGCGTTGAGGGCGGGACAGGGAATACAGATACGCAGTATTTT. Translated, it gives CSVEGGTGNTDTQYF.

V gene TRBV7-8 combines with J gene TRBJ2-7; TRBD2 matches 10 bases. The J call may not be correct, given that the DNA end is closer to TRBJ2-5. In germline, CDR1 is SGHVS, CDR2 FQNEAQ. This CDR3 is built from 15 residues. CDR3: CASSPTSGAVETQYF. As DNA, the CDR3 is TGTGCCAGCAGCCCTACTAGCGGGGCGGTAGAGACCCAGTACTTC.

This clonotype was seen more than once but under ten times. The CDR3 coding sequence is TGCGCCAGCAGCTGGACGGGTACCGGGACAGGGGGATACGAGCAGTACTTC. Amino acid sequence: CASSWTGTGTGGYEQYF. The rearrangement uses TRBV5-1 and TRBJ2-7; 11 nucleotides line up with TRBD1. V gave up 3 bases and J gave up 4 bases; unmatched junction bases: 12. Germline CDR1 SGHRS, CDR2 YFSETQ. The CDR3 loop spans 17 amino acids. The entire variable domain, with the rest obtained from reference TRBV5-1 and TRBJ2-7, is as follows: KAGVTQTPRYLIKTRGQQVTLSCSPISGHRSVSWYQQTPGQGLQFLFEYFSETQRNKGNFPGRFSGRQFSNSRSEMNVSTLELGDSALYLCASSWTGTGTGGYEQYFGPGTRLTVT.

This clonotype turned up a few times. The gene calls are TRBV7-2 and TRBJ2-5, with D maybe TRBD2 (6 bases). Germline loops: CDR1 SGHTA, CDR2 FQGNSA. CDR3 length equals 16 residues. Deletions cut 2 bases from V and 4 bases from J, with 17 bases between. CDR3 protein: CASSLFGQAGGETQYF. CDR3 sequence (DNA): TGTGCCAGCAGCTTATTCGGTCAAGCGGGCGGAGAGACCCAGTACTTC. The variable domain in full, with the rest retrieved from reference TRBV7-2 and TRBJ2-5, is GAGVSQSPSNKVTEKGKDVELRCDPISGHTALYWYRQSLGQGLEFLIYFQGNSAPDKSGLPSDRFSAERTGGSVSTLTIQRTQQEDSAVYLCASSLFGQAGGETQYFGPGTRLLVL.

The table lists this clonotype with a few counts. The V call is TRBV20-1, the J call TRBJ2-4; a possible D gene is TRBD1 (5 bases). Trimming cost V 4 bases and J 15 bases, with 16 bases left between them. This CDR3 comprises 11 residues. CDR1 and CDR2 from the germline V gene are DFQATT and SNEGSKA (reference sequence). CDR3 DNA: TGCAGTGCTAAGACAGTCTCCCAGGGGTACTTC. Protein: CSAKTVSQGYF.